This T cell receptor (beta chain) originates from a study of Ad26.COV2.S vaccination and SARS-CoV-2 variants. Looking at the study overall: Intramuscular Ad26.COV2.S doses were given once or twice, 56 days apart.

The V end was cut by 2 bases, the J end by 3 bases, with 5 bases between. Germline V gene data show CDR1 as GTSNPN and CDR2 as SVGIG (reference sequence). CDR3 length equals 12 residues. Using immunoSEQ multiplex PCR, the repertoire was profiled, and TCRdb retains in-frame clones only, with some absent. The sample has hundreds of thousands of clones, about 93% seen once. Treatment noted: 15 to 20 received Ad26.COV2.S at low or high dose, single or two shots; 5 received placebo; per-sample allocation not given. Sampling took place 63 days after the first vaccine or placebo injection. The sequenced sample was peripheral blood, obtained in a trial of Ad26.COV2.S vaccine versus placebo. This chain uses TRBV30 with TRBJ2-4; D is ambiguous. This TCR derives from a person between 18 and 65 years old who received the Ad26.COV2.S COVID-19 vaccine or a placebo. The CDR3: CAWSPYKNIQYF. The CDR3 coding sequence is TGTGCCTGGAGTCCTTACAAAAACATTCAGTACTTC.